These T cell receptor beta chains were read from a single sample in a study of CD8 T cells in ankylosing spondylitis. TCRdb analysed the 5' RACE reads with MiXCR anew, one entry per CDR3 protein. Of under 150,000 distinct CDR3 sequences in the sample, roughly 7.7% were seen once. Sample: synovial fluid, either unsorted or a sorted T cell fraction (not recorded which). These receptor sequences come from a male donor with ankylosing spondylitis. Each CDR3 is given with its conserved first and last residue. Each record gives: D gene, clone size, J gene, V gene, CDR3 DNA, CDR3 protein. D genes are given only for firm matches. Clone size appears in some rows only: once, few, many, or a class for an expanded clone.

>NA|many|TRBJ2-5|TRBV29-1
TGCAGCGGAGTTAAAATGGGAACCCAAGAGACCCAGTACTTC
CSGVKMGTQETQYF
>NA|many|TRBJ2-7|TRBV6-2/TRBV6-3
TGTGCCAGCAGGCCAACAGCCCACTCTGGTTCGTACTTC
CASRPTAHSGSYF
>NA|few|TRBJ2-5|TRBV6-6
TGTGCCACCTGGACACTGTACCAAGAGACCCAGTACTTC
CATWTLYQETQYF
>NA|NA|TRBJ1-2|TRBV6-2/TRBV6-3
TGTGCCAGCAGTCGGAAGTTCCGGGGCTACACCTTC
CASSRKFRGYTF
>TRBD1|NA|TRBJ2-4|TRBV6-2/TRBV6-3
TGTGCCAGCAGTCCCGGGACAGGGGCCAAAAACATTCAGTACTTC
CASSPGTGAKNIQYF
>NA|many|TRBJ2-3|TRBV14
TGTGCCAGCAGCCACCGCGTACAAGATACGCAGTATTTT
CASSHRVQDTQYF
>NA|NA|TRBJ2-5|TRBV7-9
TGTGCCAGCAGCTCCCCAGGTTACGGCGGGACCCAGTACTTC
CASSSPGYGGTQYF
>TRBD1|NA|TRBJ2-7|TRBV28
TGTGCCAGCAGTTCCCTGGGAGGGACAGGGTACGTCTACGAGCAGTACTTC
CASSSLGGTGYVYEQYF
>TRBD2|few|TRBJ2-1|TRBV28
TGTGCCAGCACCCCCGCGGGAGGGTCCTCCTACAATGAGCAGTTCTTC
CASTPAGGSSYNEQFF
>NA|many|TRBJ2-7|TRBV4-3
TGCGCCAGCAGCCAAGATACGGGAATAGCGTCCTACGAGCAGTACTTC
CASSQDTGIASYEQYF
>TRBD1|NA|TRBJ1-2|TRBV11-2
TGTGCCAGCAGCTCGGGACAGTTCTATGGCTACACCTTC
CASSSGQFYGYTF
>NA|NA|TRBJ2-5|TRBV3-1
TGTGCCAGCAGCCAAGATTTAGAGACCCAGTACTTC
CASSQDLETQYF
>TRBD1|few|TRBJ1-2|TRBV20-1
TGCAGTGCTAGAGATACCCGGGACAGGGGAGGATTCGACACCTTC
CSARDTRDRGGFDTF
>NA|NA|TRBJ2-7|TRBV6-2/TRBV6-3
TGTGCCAGCAGTTCGGCGGGAGAGCAGTACTTC
CASSSAGEQYF
>NA|many|TRBJ1-6|TRBV3-1
TGTGCCAGCAGCCAAGGAATTCGGGGTAATTCACCCCTCCACTTT
CASSQGIRGNSPLHF
>NA|many|TRBJ1-2|TRBV7-2
TGTGCCAGCAGCTTAGCGCTAGCTAACTATGGCTACACCTTC
CASSLALANYGYTF
>NA|NA|TRBJ2-1|TRBV7-6
TGTGCCAGCAGCTTAGCCAGGGCTAGGGAGTACAATGAGCAGTTCTTC
CASSLARAREYNEQFF
>TRBD1|few|TRBJ2-2|TRBV4-1
TGCGCCAGCAGCCGTCGGACAGGGCGGAACACCGGGGAGCTGTTTTTT
CASSRRTGRNTGELFF
>NA|many|TRBJ2-5|TRBV20-1
TGCAGTGCTAGCTCACAGGAAGAGACCCAGTACTTC
CSASSQEETQYF
>NA|many|TRBJ1-4|TRBV7-9
TGTGCCAGCAGCTTAGGGGTCAGGGTTGCAACTAATGAAAAACTGTTTTTT
CASSLGVRVATNEKLFF
>NA|many|TRBJ1-2|TRBV20-1
TGCAGTGCTAGTACCCCGACAGGACCTAACTATGGCTACACCTTC
CSASTPTGPNYGYTF
>NA|many|TRBJ2-7|TRBV24-1
TGTGCCACCGAGAGCGGATCCTACGAGCAGTACTTC
CATESGSYEQYF
>NA|many|TRBJ2-7|TRBV12-3/TRBV12-4
TGTGCCAGTACCCGATCCGGGTCCCAATTTTACGAGCAGTACTTC
CASTRSGSQFYEQYF
>TRBD2|NA|TRBJ2-1|TRBV20-1
TGCAGTGCTAGAGTCCCCGGGACTAGTCTCAATGAGCAGTTCTTC
CSARVPGTSLNEQFF
>NA|many|TRBJ2-3|TRBV29-1
TGCAGCGTTGCGGTCCCTTCCCACACAGATACGCAGTATTTT
CSVAVPSHTDTQYF
>NA|many|TRBJ2-7|TRBV2
TGTGCCAGCGCGGACAGAGACTACGGGCAGTACTTC
CASADRDYGQYF
>NA|NA|TRBJ2-3|TRBV27
TGTGCCAGCCCACCCTCGCAGGGGAGGAGCACAGATACGCAGTATTTT
CASPPSQGRSTDTQYF
>NA|NA|TRBJ2-1|TRBV24-1
TGTGCCACCAGTGATACTGGCCCCACGGAGCAGTTCTTC
CATSDTGPTEQFF
>NA|many|TRBJ2-1|TRBV4-3
TGCGCCAGCAGCCCCCGACGCGTGGGGAATGAGCAGTTCTTC
CASSPRRVGNEQFF
>NA|many|TRBJ1-2|TRBV27
TGTGCCAGCAGTTTAGGGCCAGGGAAAGGCTACACCTTC
CASSLGPGKGYTF
>NA|many|TRBJ2-2|TRBV27
TGTGCCAGCAGAAGAAGTCGCAACACCGGGGAGCTGTTTTTT
CASRRSRNTGELFF
>TRBD1|many|TRBJ1-1|TRBV6-5
TGTGCCAGCAGTACCAGGGGGCGCGGGGCTTTCTTT
CASSTRGRGAFF
>TRBD2|few|TRBJ2-7|TRBV6-1
TGTGCCAGCAGAAGGCGGGGATTAGCGGGCCACTCCTACGAGCAGTACTTC
CASRRRGLAGHSYEQYF
>NA|many|TRBJ1-2|TRBV7-2
TGTGCCAGCAGCTTAGCGAGTCACTACGCCTATGGCTACACCTTC
CASSLASHYAYGYTF